The 32 T cell receptor beta chains below all came from one sample that was sequenced in a study of shared clonotypes between healthy human individuals. Some clones are missing from TCRdb's copy, which holds only in-frame ones; the method was immunoSEQ multiplex PCR. The repertoire consists of nearly 1,000,000 clones, with more than 75% occurring once and the leading ten covering approximately 1.5%. The sequenced material came from memory CD4+ T cells sorted from blood. The sample's subset: CD45RA-negative fraction. These receptors originate from a man aged 18 to 30 in good health.

The V and J genes are TRBV6-6 and TRBJ1-3, with D possibly TRBD1 on 5 matching bases. The germline CDR1 and CDR2 sequences are MNHNY and SVGAGI (reference sequence). The CDR3 consists of 14 residues. Trimming removed 4 bases at V and 7 bases at J, with 14 bases between. The CDR3 here is CASSWAGGSNTIYF. The DNA for the CDR3 is TGTGCCAGCAGTTGGGCGGGGGGGTCCAACACCATATATTTT.

As regards this clone: Other DNA sequences in the same sample also yield this CDR3. The chain combines TRBV7-9 with TRBJ2-7; no definite D call. Trimming cost V 5 bases and J 0 bases, with 5 bases left between them. This CDR3 spans 12 amino acids. The germline V gene has CDR1 SEHNR and CDR2 FQNEAQ (reference sequence). CDR3 in DNA: TGTGCCAGCAGCCTGAACTCCTACGAGCAGTACTTC. It yields the protein CASSLNSYEQYF. The variable domain in full, with the rest retrieved from reference TRBV7-9 and TRBJ2-7, is DTGVSQNPRHKITKRGQNVTFRCDPISEHNRLYWYRQTLGQGPEFLTYFQNEAQLEKSRLLSDRFSAERPKGSFSTLEIQRTEQGDSAMYLCASSLNSYEQYFGPGTRLTVT.

This CDR3 is CASSFRGAGANVLTF. The CDR3, as DNA: TGTGCCAGCAGTTTCCGTGGTGCCGGGGCCAACGTCCTGACTTTC. V usage is TRBV28 and J usage is TRBJ2-6; D is undetermined. Germline CDR1 is MDHEN and CDR2 is SYDVKM. The CDR3 is 15 residues long. Trimming shortened V by 3 bases and J by 4 bases, and 10 bases separated the two germline ends.

The gene calls are TRBV5-4 and TRBJ1-4, with 11 bases fitting TRBD1. Germline V gives CDR1 SGHNT, CDR2 YYREEE (reference sequence). The CDR3 loop spans 17 amino acids. Unmatched junction bases numbered 5, after V lost 4 bases and J lost 0 bases. The CDR3 region is CASSVDRGLATNEKLFF. The CDR3 DNA reads as TGTGCCAGCAGCGTGGACAGGGGGCTTGCAACTAATGAAAAACTGTTTTTT.

The V gene is TRBV27, the J gene TRBJ2-7; weak D call: TRBD2 (6 bases). Germline lookup yields CDR1 MNHEY and CDR2 SMNVEV (reference sequence). The CDR3 spans 17 residues. V lost 8 bases to trimming and J lost 4 bases, with 27 bases between them. In DNA form, the CDR3 reads TGTGCCAGCCTTGGGGGGACTTCGGAATTGTCCCATTACGAGCAGTACTTC. Translated: CASLGGTSELSHYEQYF.

This clone was detected once. The V and J genes are TRBV23-1 and TRBJ1-5; TRBD1 is a possible D gene (5 bases). TRBV23-1 is marked as an open reading frame, function uncertain. V was shortened by 7 bases and J by 0 bases, with 22 bases between the two germline ends. This CDR3 has 18 amino acids. CDR3 in amino acids: CASIPGTPSCISNQPQHF. CDR3 DNA sequence: TGCGCCAGCATTCCCGGGACTCCCTCATGCATTAGCAATCAGCCCCAGCATTTT.

The genes are TRBV10-3 and TRBJ2-5; unclear D gene. V lost 2 bases and J 1 base, leaving 11 bases between the germline ends. Germline V CDR1 and CDR2: ENHRY, SYGVKD. The CDR3 runs 15 residues. CDR3 in DNA: TGTGCCATCAGTGAGGGAGTAGCAGTCCAAGAGACCCAGTACTTC. Protein product: CAISEGVAVQETQYF.

V gene TRBV7-8 combines with J gene TRBJ2-2, with 10 bases identical to TRBD2. In germline, CDR1 is SGHVS, CDR2 FQNEAQ. V lost 1 base, J lost 7 bases, and 6 bases stayed unmatched. The CDR3 spans 16 residues. CDR3 sequence: CASSLEAGGPGGELFF. In DNA form, the CDR3 reads TGTGCCAGCAGCTTAGAAGCGGGGGGGCCCGGCGGGGAGCTGTTTTTT.

The chain uses TRBV6-6 and TRBJ2-3; 10 bases agree with TRBD2. With 4 bases clipped from V and 6 bases from J, the junction kept 4 bases outside the gene matches. Germline values: CDR1 MNHNY, CDR2 SVGAGI (reference sequence). This CDR3 is built from 14 residues. In nucleotides, the CDR3 is TGTGCCAGCAGTTCTAGCGGGAGACGGGATACGCAGTATTTT. Translated, it gives CASSSSGRRDTQYF.

This sequence joins TRBV19 and TRBJ1-5, with a weak D call TRBD1 (6 bases). V gave up 7 bases and J gave up 0 bases, with 10 bases separating them. The CDR3 totals 14 residues. Germline loops: CDR1 LNHDA, CDR2 SQIVND (reference sequence). CDR3 nucleotides: TGTGCCAGTAACGGACAGCTTAGCAATCAGCCCCAGCATTTT. This translates into CASNGQLSNQPQHF.

This chain links TRBV9 with TRBJ2-1; D possibly uses TRBD1 or TRBD2 (5 bases each). Germline CDR1 SGDLS, CDR2 YYNGEE. The CDR3 extends over 16 amino acids. V lost 3 bases and J 1 base, leaving 14 bases between the germline ends. The DNA of the CDR3 is TGTGCCAGCAGCGGAGGGGCCTCTGGGTCCTACAATGAGCAGTTCTTC. Translation gives CASSGGASGSYNEQFF.

The chain links TRBV5-1 to TRBJ2-3; no clear D gene. The CDR3 length is 15 residues. Germline V gene lookup returns CDR1 SGHRS and CDR2 YFSETQ. V dropped 4 bases and J dropped 0 bases, with 12 bases sitting between them. The CDR3 sequence is CASSQRMGSTDTQYF. For the CDR3, the DNA is TGCGCCAGCAGCCAACGCATGGGTAGCACAGATACGCAGTATTTT.

The chain uses TRBV28 and TRBJ1-5, with 11 bases that match TRBD1. The CDR3 is 14 amino acids. V lost 6 bases and J lost 5; bases outside the gene matches: 3. Germline CDR1 MDHEN, CDR2 SYDVKM. The CDR3 DNA reads TGTGCCAGCAGCCCGGGACAGGGGGATCAGCCCCAGCATTTT. This encodes CASSPGQGDQPQHF. Based on the CDR3 plus reference TRBV28 and TRBJ1-5, the full variable domain is DVKVTQSSRYLVKRTGEKVFLECVQDMDHENMFWYRQDPGLGLRLIYFSYDVKMKEKGDIPEGYSVSREKKERFSLILESASTNQTSMYLCASSPGQGDQPQHFGDGTRLSIL.

Regarding this clone: The sample holds other DNA sequences that translate to the same CDR3. This chain joins TRBV6-6 and TRBJ2-7, with D perhaps assigned TRBD1 or TRBD2 (5 bases each). Germline-derived CDR1 and CDR2 are MNHNY and SVGAGI (reference sequence). The CDR3 extends over 12 amino acids. V dropped 3 bases and J dropped 6 bases, with 9 bases sitting between them. CDR3 sequence: CASSYSGREQYF. CDR3 nucleotides: TGTGCCAGCAGTTATTCGGGGCGCGAGCAGTACTTC.

This clone appeared once. The V gene is TRBV9, the J gene TRBJ1-5; D perhaps matches TRBD1 (5 bases). This CDR3 region has 15 residues. Germline V gene data show CDR1 as SGDLS and CDR2 as YYNGEE. V lost 4 bases, J lost 3 bases, and 14 bases lay in between. The CDR3 here is CASSTGPEPNQPQHF. CDR3 nucleotide sequence: TGTGCCAGCAGCACAGGACCTGAGCCCAATCAGCCCCAGCATTTT.

CDR3 sequence reads: CSARVGGGTEAFF. The CDR3 nucleotides are TGCAGCGCCCGCGTAGGGGGCGGAACTGAAGCTTTCTTT. This chain joins TRBV29-1 and TRBJ1-1; TRBD1 aligns across 7 bases. The V segment lost 7 bases and the J segment 5 bases; nucleotides outside the gene matches: 10. The CDR3 extends over 13 amino acids. Germline values: CDR1 SQVTM, CDR2 ANQGSEA.

This chain uses TRBV2 with TRBJ2-1; D possibly corresponds to TRBD1 (5 bases). Per the germline V gene, CDR1 is SNHLY and CDR2 is FYNNEI. CDR3 length: 14 amino acids. V dropped 6 bases and J dropped 6 bases, with 15 bases sitting between them. The CDR3 loop is CASSVNRGPNEQFF. CDR3 coding DNA: TGTGCCAGCAGCGTTAATAGGGGCCCCAATGAGCAGTTCTTC.

The chain recombines TRBV5-4 with TRBJ2-1; D gene unclear. Germline V gives CDR1 SGHNT, CDR2 YYREEE (reference sequence). Trimming stripped 5 bases from V and 8 bases from J, with 14 bases between. The CDR3 contains 13 residues. CDR3 amino acids: CASSSDQTHEQFF. The CDR3 DNA reads TGTGCCAGCAGTTCGGATCAGACCCATGAGCAGTTCTTC.

This clone came up once. V is TRBV6-1 and J is TRBJ2-7, with D unresolved. This CDR3 contains 12 residues. Germline V gene lookup returns CDR1 MNHNS and CDR2 SASEGT. V was pared by 7 bases and J by 0 bases, with 7 bases between. CDR3: CASTATSYEQYF. CDR3 coding DNA: TGTGCCAGCACGGCAACCTCCTACGAGCAGTACTTC.

The chain is built from TRBV27 and TRBJ2-7, with a tentative D call TRBD2 (5 bases). V was clipped by 4 bases and J by 13 bases, with 17 bases between them. Germline values: CDR1 MNHEY, CDR2 SMNVEV (reference sequence). The CDR3 consists of 12 residues. CDR3 nucleotides: TGTGCCAGCAGTTACCGAGGGAGCGGCCAATACTTC. Protein: CASSYRGSGQYF.

About this clone itself: A single base separates this from a much larger clone, so it may be a read error. This chain uses TRBV7-2 with TRBJ2-7, with TRBD2 matching over 8 bases. The CDR3 runs 13 residues. CDR1 is SGHTA and CDR2 is FQGNSA in the germline V gene. Losses at the gene ends were 8 bases for V and 0 bases for J; bases not matched to a gene: 3. This CDR3 reads CASGSGSSYEQYF. The CDR3 coding sequence is TGTGCCAGCGGGAGCGGGAGCTCCTACGAGCAGTACTTC.

Worth noting for this clone: The same CDR3 arises from other DNA sequences in this sample as well. The rearrangement uses TRBV5-1 and TRBJ2-3; D may match TRBD1 or TRBD2 (5 bases each). Germline CDR1 reads SGHRS; CDR2 reads YFSETQ. The CDR3 has 15 amino acids. V was pared by 0 bases and J by 3 bases, with 11 bases between. The CDR3 spells CASSLDTGGTDTQYF. The CDR3 coding sequence is TGCGCCAGCAGCTTGGACACAGGAGGTACAGATACGCAGTATTTT.

The V call is TRBV9, the J call TRBJ2-3; no clear D gene. V lost 3 bases to trimming and J lost 2 bases, with 16 bases between them. From germline, CDR1 is SGDLS and CDR2 YYNGEE. The CDR3 runs to 16 residues. In DNA, the CDR3 is TGTGCCAGCAGCGCTCACCAGAAACCCAACACAGATACGCAGTATTTT. It yields the protein CASSAHQKPNTDTQYF.

As concerns this clone: A junction boundary mismatches the germline segment, possibly from a read error. The genes are TRBV7-7 and TRBJ2-5, with 7 bases lining up with TRBD1. This CDR3 region has 15 residues. Germline CDR1 SSHAT, CDR2 FNYEAQ (reference sequence). CDR3 nucleotide sequence: TGTGCTAGCAGCGCAGGGGGTACAGGAGAAGAGACCCAGTACTTC. Translation: CASSAGGTGEETQYF.

The V gene is TRBV5-1, the J gene TRBJ1-2; 12 bases fit TRBD1. Trimming took 4 bases from V and 8 from J; bases not matched to a gene: 12. This CDR3 region has 16 residues. Germline lookup yields CDR1 SGHRS and CDR2 YFSETQ. The CDR3 DNA is TGCGCCAGCAGCGAACAACCGGGACAGGGGGCCCACGGCTACACCTTC. Translating gives CASSEQPGQGAHGYTF.

This chain links TRBV2 with TRBJ1-6; D is perhaps TRBD1 (5 bases). Germline V CDR1 and CDR2: SNHLY, FYNNEI. V lost 5 bases and J 7 bases, leaving 12 bases between the germline ends. The CDR3 consists of 14 residues. CDR3 DNA: TGTGCCAGCAGTCTACTGGACAAGAATTCACCCCTCCACTTT. Protein sequence: CASSLLDKNSPLHF.

J is TRBJ2-3 and V is TRBV4-1; tentative D call: TRBD2 (5 bases). This CDR3 has 14 amino acids. Germline V gene data show CDR1 as MGHRA and CDR2 as YSYEKL. V was pared by 1 base and J by 10 bases, with 15 bases between. The CDR3 region is CASSQGGLVGAQYF. The CDR3 DNA reads TGCGCCAGCAGCCAAGGAGGGCTGGTAGGTGCGCAGTATTTT.

This clone was detected only a few times. The chain joins TRBV19 to TRBJ2-2, with no clear D. CDR1 LNHDA and CDR2 SQIVND come from the germline V gene (reference sequence). The CDR3 runs to 13 residues. Trimming took off 6 bases at V and 4 bases at J, with 9 bases between the two ends. CDR3 amino acids: CASRTDGTGELFF. The CDR3 region has the DNA TGTGCCAGTAGGACGGACGGCACCGGGGAGCTGTTTTTT. The whole variable domain, filled in from reference TRBV19 and TRBJ2-2, reads DGGITQSPKYLFRKEGQNVTLSCEQNLNHDAMYWYRQDPGQGLRLIYYSQIVNDFQKGDIAEGYSVSREKKESFPLTVTSAQKNPTAFYLCASRTDGTGELFFGEGSRLTVL.

This clone was seen repeatedly, ten times or more. V usage is TRBV6-1 and J usage is TRBJ2-1, with D hard to call. The germline V gene encodes CDR1 MNHNS and CDR2 SASEGT. V lost 2 bases, J lost 7 bases, and 9 bases lay in between. The CDR3 is made up of 13 amino acids. This CDR3 reads CASSESTVNEQFF. CDR3 DNA sequence: TGTGCCAGCAGTGAATCGACCGTTAATGAGCAGTTCTTC.

The chain links TRBV2 to TRBJ1-1, with D uncertain. Germline CDR1 SNHLY, CDR2 FYNNEI. Deletions cut 6 bases from V and 2 bases from J, with 10 bases between. CDR3 length equals 13 residues. The CDR3 here is CASRRTRNTEAFF. CDR3 coding DNA: TGTGCCAGCAGAAGGACGCGTAACACTGAAGCTTTCTTT.

The rearrangement links TRBV7-8 to TRBJ2-7; 8 bases match TRBD2. Germline V gives CDR1 SGHVS, CDR2 FQNEAQ. The CDR3 length is 16 residues. V lost 1 base, J lost 2 bases, and 7 bases stayed unmatched. The DNA of the CDR3 is TGTGCCAGCAGCTTAGAGGAGAGTAGCGGGGCCTACGAGCAGTACTTC. Translated: CASSLEESSGAYEQYF.

The chain is built from TRBV2 and TRBJ2-7, with TRBD2 matching 8 bases. The J segment lost 2 bases and the V segment lost 7 bases, leaving 7 bases of the junction unmatched. There are 14 residues in the CDR3. Germline V gene lookup returns CDR1 SNHLY and CDR2 FYNNEI. CDR3 DNA: TGTGCCAGCATGGAGACTAGCGCTGCCTACGAGCAGTACTTC. Protein: CASMETSAAYEQYF.